The rows below give T cell receptor beta chains drawn from one sample of a study of T-cell memory formation after mild COVID-19. TCRdb used MiXCR to reprocess the 5' RACE reads, holding one entry per CDR3 protein. This table holds 400,000 or so distinct CDR3 sequences, about 19% found once. Material for sequencing was PBMCs or a T cell subset sorted from them (not recorded which). These TCRs come from an adult woman who had mild COVID-19 (a few samples of this study predate the infection). Cell type and time point are not known. Each CDR3 is given with its conserved first and last residue. The D gene is left open where the match is weak. Some rows have no size entry. The others give once, few or many, or a class for an expanded clone.

>TRBV19|TRBD2|.|TRBJ2-7
TGTGCCAGTAGTATAGGTGCGGCGGGAGTAGGCGACGAGCAGTACTTC
CASSIGAAGVGDEQYF
>TRBV29-1|TRBD1|.|TRBJ1-1
TGCAGCGCACAGGGGGGCACTGAAGCTTTCTTT
CSAQGGTEAFF
>TRBV3-1|.|few|TRBJ1-1
TGTGCCAGCAGCCCCCCGTCTTTGAGCCTCACTGAAGCTTTCTTT
CASSPPSLSLTEAFF
>TRBV20-1|TRBD1|few|TRBJ1-4
TGCAGTGCTAGAGGGGGGACAGCTGAAAAACTGTTTTTT
CSARGGTAEKLFF
>TRBV24-1|.|.|TRBJ1-1
TGTGCCACCAGTTACGGGAGGTCGACTGAAGCTTTCTTT
CATSYGRSTEAFF
>TRBV11-3|.|.|TRBJ2-3
TGTGCCAGCAGCCACCAGAGAGGGCTAGGCACAGATACGCAGTATTTT
CASSHQRGLGTDTQYF
>TRBV20-1|.|many|TRBJ2-5
TGCAGTGCTAGCCCTACTAGATTCGGGACCCAGTACTTC
CSASPTRFGTQYF
>TRBV27|.|few|TRBJ2-7
TGTGCCAGCAGTTTATTAGGCAGGGCCTACGAGCAGTACTTC
CASSLLGRAYEQYF
>TRBV11-2|.|.|TRBJ2-1
TGTGCCAGCAGCTTAGATGGTTGGGGATACACTTCAGATGAGCAGTTCTTC
CASSLDGWGYTSDEQFF
>TRBV9|TRBD1|few|TRBJ2-4
TGTGCCAGCAGCAAAGACAGGGGAGGAGGCATTCAGTACTTC
CASSKDRGGGIQYF
>TRBV15|.|.|TRBJ2-6
TGTGCCACCAGCAGGGACTACCACAGGGGGGCCAACGTCCTGACTTTC
CATSRDYHRGANVLTF
>TRBV27|.|few|TRBJ2-7
TGTGCCAGCAGTTTAGTCTCTAGCGTCTACGAGCAGTACTTC
CASSLVSSVYEQYF
>TRBV7-9|.|.|TRBJ1-1
TGTGCCAGCAGCTTTGGCCAGGGCACTGAAGCTTTCTTT
CASSFGQGTEAFF
>TRBV4-1|TRBD1|.|TRBJ1-2
TGCGCCAGCAGCCACGGACAGGGGGCGGACTATGGCTACACCTTC
CASSHGQGADYGYTF
>TRBV7-9|TRBD1|few|TRBJ1-2
TGTGCCAGCAGCTTTCCGGGACAGGGTTTGTTTAACTATGGCTACACCTTC
CASSFPGQGLFNYGYTF
>TRBV7-6|.|.|TRBJ2-5
TGTGCCAGCACCCCCCGTTTGGGGCCCCAAGAGACCCAGTACTTC
CASTPRLGPQETQYF
>TRBV7-6|.|.|TRBJ2-7
TGTGCCAGCAGCCCCCATAGGGTTCCGTCCTACGAGCAGTACTTC
CASSPHRVPSYEQYF
>TRBV7-6|.|.|TRBJ1-5
TGTGCCAGCAGCTTAGGGAGTCCGAATAGCAATCAGCCCCAGCATTTT
CASSLGSPNSNQPQHF
>TRBV6-5|TRBD2|.|TRBJ2-5
TGTGCCAGCAGTACCCGGGGGGTAGCCGAGACCCAGTACTTC
CASSTRGVAETQYF
>TRBV4-3|.|.|TRBJ2-7
TGCGCCAGCAGCCAAGGGAGTATAGGGGGCGAGCAGTACTTC
CASSQGSIGGEQYF
>TRBV7-9|.|.|TRBJ1-1
TGTGCCAGCAGTTTGGACCTAATAATTCGGGCTTTCTTT
CASSLDLIIRAFF
>TRBV3-1|.|few|TRBJ1-1
TGTGCCAGCAGCCCATCGGACAGAAGGAACACTGAAGCTTTCTTT
CASSPSDRRNTEAFF
>TRBV6-2/TRBV6-3|.|few|TRBJ2-3
TGTGCCAGCAGTTACTCGAGGGATACGCAGTATTTT
CASSYSRDTQYF
>TRBV4-3|.|few|TRBJ1-1
TGCGCCAGCAGCCATATTCCGGGGCCAGGGGCTGAAGCTTTCTTT
CASSHIPGPGAEAFF
>TRBV24-1|.|few|TRBJ2-5
TGTGCCACCAGTGACCAACGTCAAGAGACCCAGTACTTC
CATSDQRQETQYF
>TRBV29-1|.|few|TRBJ1-5
TGCAGCGCCAGATATAGCAATCAGCCCCAGCATTTT
CSARYSNQPQHF
>TRBV29-1|.|.|TRBJ2-1
TGCAGCGTTCTCGACCGAAATACCTACAATGAGCAGTTCTTC
CSVLDRNTYNEQFF
>TRBV12-3/TRBV12-4|TRBD1|.|TRBJ2-2
TGTGCCAGCAGTCTGGGACAGCTAAACACCGGGGAGCTGTTTTTT
CASSLGQLNTGELFF
>TRBV4-1|.|.|TRBJ2-7
TGCGCCAGCAGCCAAGATGACAGCTCCTACGAGCAGTACTTC
CASSQDDSSYEQYF
>TRBV15|.|few|TRBJ2-3
TGTGCCACCAGCAAGAAGAGCACAGATACGCAGTATTTT
CATSKKSTDTQYF
>TRBV20-1|TRBD2|.|TRBJ2-7
TGCAGTGGGACTAGCGGGGCCTACGAGCAGTACTTC
CSGTSGAYEQYF
>TRBV2|.|.|TRBJ2-3
TGTGCCAGCAGTGAAGGGACCACCCCAGATACGCAGTATTTT
CASSEGTTPDTQYF
>TRBV20-1|.|.|TRBJ1-2
TGCAGTGCTAGTGGCAGATCAATAGAATATGGCTACACCTTC
CSASGRSIEYGYTF
>TRBV3-1|TRBD2|many|TRBJ2-1
TGTGCCAGCAGCCTTCGGACTAGCGGGAATGAGCAGTTCTTC
CASSLRTSGNEQFF
>TRBV20-1|TRBD2|few|TRBJ2-1
TGCAGTGCTAGTAGCGGGTCGAGCTCCTACAATGAGCAGTTCTTC
CSASSGSSSYNEQFF
>TRBV27|.|few|TRBJ2-2
TGTGCCAGCAGTTTAGTGGGGAGTTACACCGGGGAGCTGTTTTTT
CASSLVGSYTGELFF
>TRBV18|TRBD1|.|TRBJ2-6
TGTGCCAGCTCACCTCGAGGACAGGGGGCGTCTGGGGCCAACGTCCTGACTTTC
CASSPRGQGASGANVLTF
>TRBV7-3|.|.|TRBJ2-3
TGTGCCAGCAGCTTAAGATGGTCTCCGATGGCAGATACGCAGTATTTT
CASSLRWSPMADTQYF
>TRBV20-1|TRBD1|few|TRBJ1-4
TGCAGTGCAAGGACAGGGGGCGGTTTTGAAAAACTGTTTTTT
CSARTGGGFEKLFF
>TRBV2|.|.|TRBJ2-7
TGTGCCAGCACCTTCGGTACCTACGAGCAGTACTTC
CASTFGTYEQYF
>TRBV6-5|.|.|TRBJ1-1
TGTGCCAGCAGGGGCGAGGGGGAAGCTTTCTTT
CASRGEGEAFF
>TRBV29-1|.|few|TRBJ1-1
TGCAGCGTTGCTGAGGCCTCAACGAACACTGAAGCTTTCTTT
CSVAEASTNTEAFF